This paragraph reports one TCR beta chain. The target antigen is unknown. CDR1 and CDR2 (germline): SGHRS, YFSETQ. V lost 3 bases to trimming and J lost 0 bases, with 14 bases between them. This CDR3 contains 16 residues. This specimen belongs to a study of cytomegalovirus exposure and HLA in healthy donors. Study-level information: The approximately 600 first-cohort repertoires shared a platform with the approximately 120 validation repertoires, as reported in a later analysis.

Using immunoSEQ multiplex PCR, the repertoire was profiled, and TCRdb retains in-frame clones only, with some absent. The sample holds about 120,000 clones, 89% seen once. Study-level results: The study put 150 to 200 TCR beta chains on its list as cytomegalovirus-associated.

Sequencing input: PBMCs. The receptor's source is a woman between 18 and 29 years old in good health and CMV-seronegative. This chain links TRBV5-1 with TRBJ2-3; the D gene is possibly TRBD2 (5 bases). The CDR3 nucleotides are TGCGCCAGCAGCTCCGGACTCCGATATAGCACAGATACGCAGTATTTT. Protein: CASSSGLRYSTDTQYF.